This T cell receptor beta chain was obtained from a study of T cell repertoires in cytomegalovirus infection. Across the whole study: Matching HLA type and CMV infection were both indicated by public TCR beta signatures.

CDR3 length equals 19 residues. Trimming took off 0 bases at V and 0 bases at J, with 20 bases between the two ends. Germline lookup yields CDR1 MNHEY and CDR2 SVGEGT. One entry per CDR3 protein, called by TCRdb with MiXCR from the reads. The table lists a few hundred thousand distinct CDR3 sequences, approximately 15% of them singletons. Findings and limits, study-wide: HLA-C-restricted CMV-specific TCR beta clonotypes were dominant in the ex vivo response. Individuals carrying CMV plus the relevant HLA were identified by cumulative frequency of public TCR beta families.

This clonotype has a count of ten or more. The antigen remains undetermined. The sequence was obtained from a human donor in good health (CMV status not recorded). Some clones in this sample may be carry-over from other donors' samples. The V call is TRBV6-2 or TRBV6-3, the J call TRBJ1-1; a possible D gene is TRBD1 (5 bases). The sequencing sample was made of CD8+ T cells from PBMCs. The CDR3 spells CASSYSTFDSSTMNTEAFF. CDR3 DNA sequence: TGTGCCAGCAGTTACTCGACTTTTGACAGCAGCACCATGAACACTGAAGCTTTCTTT.